This T cell receptor (beta chain) was sequenced in a study of T cells in Graves' hyperthyroidism and ophthalmopathy. General study points: Researchers report that a 13 V-J model separated ophthalmopathy from stable hyperthyroidism.

No ophthalmopathy progression within 18 months constituted stable Graves' hyperthyroidism. The diagnoses drew upon clinical symptoms, serum thyroxine and TRAb, thyroid ultrasound and orbital computed tomography. The TCR beta CDR3 regions underwent amplification using RNA transcripts as the source. Primed by the HTBI set, a first-round RT-PCR was run on the TCR CDR3. TCRdb passed the multiplex PCR reads through MiXCR, listing each CDR3 protein once. The sample has 450,000 to 600,000 distinct CDR3 sequences, 12% to 15% seen once. Regarding this clonotype: Its antigen remains unidentified.

After removal of 6 bases from V and 8 bases from J, the junction contained 7 bases not matched to a gene. The CDR3 is made up of 14 amino acids. Germline V gene lookup returns CDR1 SGHVS and CDR2 FNYEAQ. The TCR comes from a woman aged 35 to 49 with Graves' hyperthyroidism. This chain connects TRBV7-6 to TRBJ1-4; the match to TRBD1 covers 9 bases. The specimen sequenced was blood. CDR3 coding DNA: TGTGCCAGCAGTATAACAGGGGGCAGAGAAAAACTGTTTTTT. Translating gives CASSITGGREKLFF.